This TCR beta chain was sequenced in a study of cytomegalovirus exposure and HLA in healthy donors. Broader study findings: As was reported, the classifier diagnosed cytomegalovirus status with high specificity and sensitivity.

The V end lost 0 bases, the J end lost 4 bases, and 15 bases lay between the germline ends. Germline lookup yields CDR1 SGHRS and CDR2 YFSETQ. The CDR3 loop spans 16 amino acids. This clone was seen a handful of times. What it recognizes is unknown. Vbeta (60) and Jbeta (13) primers were used in the PCR. Sequencing was performed with immunoSEQ multiplex PCR; in TCRdb, only in-frame clones are kept and a portion is missing. The data contain 90,000 to 140,000 clones, around four fifths of them singletons. Sequences were obtained from PBMCs. The origin of this receptor is a man aged 25-40 years in good health and CMV-seronegative. The chain combines TRBV5-1 with TRBJ2-3; D is possibly TRBD1 (5 bases). The CDR3 DNA follows: TGCGCCAGCAGCTTGGCTGGGGCTCCTGGGGCAGATACGCAGTATTTT. Residues: CASSLAGAPGADTQYF.